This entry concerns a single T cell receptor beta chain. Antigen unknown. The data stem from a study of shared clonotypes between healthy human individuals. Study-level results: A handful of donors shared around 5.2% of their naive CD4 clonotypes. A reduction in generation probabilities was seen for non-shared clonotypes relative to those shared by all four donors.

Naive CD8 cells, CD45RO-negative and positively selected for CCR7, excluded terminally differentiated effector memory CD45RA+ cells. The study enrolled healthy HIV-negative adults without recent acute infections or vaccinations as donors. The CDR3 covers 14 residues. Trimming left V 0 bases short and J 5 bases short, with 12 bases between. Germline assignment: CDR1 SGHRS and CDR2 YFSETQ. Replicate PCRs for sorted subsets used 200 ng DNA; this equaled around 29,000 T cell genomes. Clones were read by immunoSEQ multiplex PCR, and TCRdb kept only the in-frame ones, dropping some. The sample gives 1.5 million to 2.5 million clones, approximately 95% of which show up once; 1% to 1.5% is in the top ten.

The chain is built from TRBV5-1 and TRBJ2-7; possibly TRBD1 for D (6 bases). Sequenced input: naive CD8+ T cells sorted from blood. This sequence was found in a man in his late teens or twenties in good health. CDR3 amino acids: CASSLEDRPDEQYF. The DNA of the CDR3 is TGCGCCAGCAGCTTGGAGGACAGACCGGACGAGCAGTACTTC.